This entry lists 3 T cell receptor beta chains sequenced from one sample in a study of T cell repertoires and leukemia-associated antigens. TCRdb itself ran the 5' RACE reads through MiXCR, one entry per CDR3 protein. This table has 9,000 to 15,000 distinct CDR3 sequences, just over 40% appearing once. The antigens these receptors bind are not known. The sample was CD3+ T cells sorted from blood and cultured. These TCRs come from a female donor in good health.

This clonotype was recorded a few times. The chain couples TRBV27 to TRBJ2-1; 8 bases are a match to TRBD1. Germline V CDR1 and CDR2: MNHEY, SMNVEV (reference sequence). After removal of 7 bases from V and 0 bases from J, the junction contained 17 bases not matched to a gene. The CDR3 length is 19 residues. The CDR3 here is CASIAQGATYFSSYNEQFF. CDR3 nucleotide sequence: TGTGCCAGCATTGCGCAGGGGGCGACTTACTTTAGCTCCTACAATGAGCAGTTCTTC.

Of note for this clonotype: The CDR3 ends on some other residue instead of the conserved phenylalanine or tryptophan, so this is likely a read error. The CDR3 bases are TGTGCCAGCAAGGGACAGGGGGCGAGCAATCAGCCCCAGCATTTA. Its protein product is CASKGQGASNQPQHL. The V call is TRBV6-5, the J call TRBJ1-5; 12 bases match TRBD1. CDR3 length: 15 amino acids. The germline CDR1 and CDR2 sequences are MNHEY and SVGAGI. V shed 7 bases and J 1 base; nucleotides not matched to a gene: 2.

This clonotype appeared once. The chain recombines TRBV5-1 with TRBJ2-7, with TRBD1 matching over 9 bases. CDR1 SGHRS and CDR2 YFSETQ come from the germline V gene. Trimming removed 3 bases from V and 4 bases from J; junction bases left unmatched: 8. The CDR3 runs to 15 residues. Written as DNA, the CDR3 is TGCGCCAGCAGCTCTTCCGGGACAGGGCAGTACGAGCAGTACTTC. This translates into CASSSSGTGQYEQYF.